The 17 T cell receptor beta chains below were found in one sample sequenced in a study of T cell responses to AZD1222 COVID-19 vaccine. The repertoire was sequenced with immunoSEQ multiplex PCR; TCRdb's copy has only in-frame clones and lacks some. The sample carries some 130,000 clones, 85% to 95% recorded once. Specimen: peripheral blood, collected on day 0 of AZD1222 vaccination. The receptors originated from an adult in good health.

This sequence joins TRBV7-3 and TRBJ1-2; D possibly corresponds to TRBD1 (6 bases). The germline gives CDR1 SGHTA, CDR2 FQGTGA. V was clipped by 4 bases and J by 2 bases, with 20 bases between them. The CDR3 runs 17 residues. The CDR3 DNA follows: TGTGCCAGCAGCTCATATGGGGGGGACATAGGAAACTATGGCTACACCTTC. As protein: CASSSYGGDIGNYGYTF.

The CDR3 nucleotides read TGTGCCAGCAGCGTAGGGGGGACCCACTACGAGCAGTACTTC. Its protein product is CASSVGGTHYEQYF. The V call is TRBV9, the J call TRBJ2-7, with D tentatively TRBD1 or TRBD2 (5 bases each). The CDR3 sequence is 14 residues long. The germline V and J ends were trimmed by 0 bases and 3 bases, with 10 bases remaining between them. Germline CDR1 reads SGDLS; CDR2 reads YYNGEE.

This clone was counted a single time. The chain recombines TRBV10-3 with TRBJ1-2, with no clear D. This CDR3 spans 16 amino acids. The V gene lost 2 bases and the J gene lost 5 bases, with 18 bases spanning the gap. Germline CDR1 and CDR2: ENHRY and SYGVKD. CDR3 amino acids: CAISEVGRVLGYGYTF. In nucleotides, the CDR3 is TGTGCCATCAGTGAGGTCGGTCGCGTTTTAGGGTATGGCTACACCTTC.

This clone came up once. This chain connects TRBV6-2 or TRBV6-3 to TRBJ2-3, with D perhaps TRBD2 (6 bases). The CDR3 is 15 residues long. The V end lost 5 bases, the J end lost 7 bases, and 19 bases lay between the germline ends. The germline V gene has CDR1 MNHEY and CDR2 SVGEGT. CDR3 coding DNA: TGTGCCAGCAGTGGGACTCCTTTGTGGCACTATACGCAGTATTTT. It codes for CASSGTPLWHYTQYF.

The rearrangement links TRBV28 to TRBJ1-5, with D uncertain. CDR3 length equals 14 residues. Per germline, CDR1 MDHEN and CDR2 SYDVKM. V was clipped by 3 bases and J by 3 bases, with 9 bases between them. CDR3 amino acids: CASSFHRDNQPQHF. The DNA of the CDR3 is TGTGCCAGCAGTTTCCACAGAGACAATCAGCCCCAGCATTTT.

The CDR3 protein is CASSLAGSEQYF. The CDR3 nucleotides are TGTGCCAGCAGCTTGGCGGGGTCCGAGCAGTACTTC. The genes are TRBV5-5 and TRBJ2-7; D may be TRBD2 (5 bases). This CDR3 has 12 amino acids. The V and J ends lost 0 bases and 6 bases respectively, with 7 bases between them. In germline, CDR1 is SGHKS, CDR2 YYEKEE (reference sequence).

CDR3 coding DNA: TGTGCCAGCAGTGGTATTACAGGGGTTGAAGCTTTCTTT. Translation gives CASSGITGVEAFF. The J gene is TRBJ1-1, the V gene TRBV25-1; 7 bases match TRBD1. The CDR3 length is 13 residues. CDR1 is MGHDK and CDR2 is SYGVNS in the germline V gene. The V segment lost 4 bases and the J segment 7 bases; nucleotides outside the gene matches: 6.

The gene calls are TRBV20-1 and TRBJ1-5; D might be TRBD1 (5 bases). This CDR3 region has 14 residues. CDR1 is DFQATT, CDR2 SNEGSKA, per germline (reference sequence). V shed 3 bases and J shed 1 base, with 10 bases lying between them. CDR3 bases: TGCAGTGCTAGTTCGGGGGACAGCAATCAGCCCCAGCATTTT. Its protein product is CSASSGDSNQPQHF.

This chain uses TRBV18 with TRBJ2-1; the match to TRBD1 covers 7 bases. The CDR3 contains 13 residues. Trimming took 8 bases from V and 5 from J; bases not matched to a gene: 6. Per germline, CDR1 KGHSH and CDR2 LQKENI. As DNA, the CDR3 is TGTGCCAGCAAACAGGGGTCCGACAATGAGCAGTTCTTC. Its translation: CASKQGSDNEQFF.

V usage is TRBV27 and J usage is TRBJ1-2, with 8 bases matching TRBD1. Germline V gives CDR1 MNHEY, CDR2 SMNVEV (reference sequence). The CDR3 runs 15 residues. Trimming cost V 6 bases and J 5 bases; bases outside gene matches: 11. The CDR3 spells CASRTSGGLAYGYTF. In DNA, the CDR3 is TGTGCCAGCAGAACCTCAGGGGGCTTAGCGTATGGCTACACCTTC.

V usage is TRBV11-3 and J usage is TRBJ2-1, with no clear D. V was cut by 0 bases and J by 1 base, with 16 bases left in between. CDR3 length: 18 residues. Germline values: CDR1 SGHNT, CDR2 YENEEA. The CDR3 protein is CASSLDQGVGSSYNEQFF. The CDR3 nucleotides are TGTGCCAGCAGCTTAGATCAAGGCGTGGGTAGTTCCTACAATGAGCAGTTCTTC.

The V and J genes are TRBV7-2 and TRBJ2-1, with TRBD1 matching 9 bases. CDR3 length equals 16 residues. The germline gives CDR1 SGHTA, CDR2 FQGNSA. Trimming at V came to 5 bases and at J to 0 bases, leaving 5 bases not matched to a gene. Here the CDR3 reads CASSAPTGGSYNEQFF. CDR3 sequence (DNA): TGTGCCAGCAGCGCCCCGACAGGGGGCTCCTACAATGAGCAGTTCTTC.

The CDR3 bases are TGTGCCAGCAGCTTGTTGGGGTATGGCACAGATACGCAGTATTTT. Its translation: CASSLLGYGTDTQYF. The chain uses TRBV5-4 and TRBJ2-3; no clear D gene. Germline CDR1 and CDR2: SGHNT and YYREEE (reference sequence). The V end lost 1 base, the J end lost 1 base, and 10 bases lay between the germline ends. This CDR3 is built from 15 residues.

This CDR3 reads CASSFPGGTEAFF. The CDR3 DNA sequence: TGTGCCAGCAGTTTCCCAGGGGGCACTGAAGCTTTCTTT. The chain recombines TRBV27 with TRBJ1-1; 7 bases line up with TRBD1. This CDR3 contains 13 residues. Trimming removed 3 bases from V and 4 bases from J; junction bases left unmatched: 2. The germline V gene has CDR1 MNHEY and CDR2 SMNVEV (reference sequence).

The rearrangement joins TRBV30 to TRBJ1-2; TRBD1 might be the D (5 bases). This CDR3 has 12 residues. The V end was cut by 4 bases, the J end by 8 bases, with 14 bases between. Germline lookup yields CDR1 GTSNPN and CDR2 SVGIG (reference sequence). This chain's CDR3 is CAWNPRVGGYTF. CDR3 bases: TGTGCCTGGAACCCCAGGGTTGGGGGCTACACCTTC.

The chain joins TRBV4-3 to TRBJ1-2; D is uncertain. Germline CDR1 is LGHNA and CDR2 is YSLEER. The CDR3 spans 15 residues. V lost 1 base and J lost 4, with 13 bases in between. CDR3 sequence reads: CASSQGAGAVYGYTF. The CDR3 DNA reads TGCGCCAGCAGCCAAGGGGCAGGAGCCGTCTATGGCTACACCTTC.

The V call is TRBV9, the J call TRBJ2-7; a possible D gene is TRBD2 (5 bases). The length of the CDR3 is 16 residues. The V end lost 0 bases, the J end lost 2 bases, and 15 bases lay between the germline ends. Germline V gene lookup returns CDR1 SGDLS and CDR2 YYNGEE. CDR3 sequence (DNA): TGTGCCAGCAGCGTAGCCGACGACTACTCCACCTACGAGCAGTACTTC. It codes for CASSVADDYSTYEQYF.